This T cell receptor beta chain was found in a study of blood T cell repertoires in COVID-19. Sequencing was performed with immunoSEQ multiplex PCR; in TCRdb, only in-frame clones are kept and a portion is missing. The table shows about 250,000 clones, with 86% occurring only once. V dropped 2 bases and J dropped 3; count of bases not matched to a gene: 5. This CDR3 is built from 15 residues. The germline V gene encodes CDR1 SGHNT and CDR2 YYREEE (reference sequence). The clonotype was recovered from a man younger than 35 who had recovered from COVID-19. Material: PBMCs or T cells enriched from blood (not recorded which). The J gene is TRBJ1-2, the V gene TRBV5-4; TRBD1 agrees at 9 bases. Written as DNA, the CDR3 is TGTGCCAGCAGCTTTCCGGGACAGGGCCACTATGGCTACACCTTC. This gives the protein CASSFPGQGHYGYTF.